This T cell receptor beta chain was retrieved from a study of STAT5B mutations in CD4+ large granular lymphocyte leukemia. Study-wide results and limits: Main leukemic clonotypes were patient-specific, but more than 20% appeared at low frequency elsewhere. Data were not HLA-matched across samples. Compared with healthy controls (2/35), patient top clones favored TRBV06 (8/27).

This CDR3 region has 11 residues. The V end lost 2 bases, the J end lost 4 bases, and 3 bases lay between the germline ends. Germline-derived CDR1 and CDR2 are SGHRS and YFSETQ. Sequenced by immunoSEQ multiplex PCR; TCRdb stores in-frame clones only, minus some. The data show some 45,000 clones, about 86% seen once. As regards this clone: What it recognizes is unknown. This specimen includes other DNA sequences encoding the same CDR3.

The sequencing input was CD4+ T cells from blood buffy coats. The TCR comes from a human donor in good health. This chain uses TRBV5-1 with TRBJ2-5; D uncertain. The CDR3 reads CASSLRETQYF. Here the CDR3 DNA reads TGCGCCAGCAGCTTAAGAGAGACCCAGTACTTC.